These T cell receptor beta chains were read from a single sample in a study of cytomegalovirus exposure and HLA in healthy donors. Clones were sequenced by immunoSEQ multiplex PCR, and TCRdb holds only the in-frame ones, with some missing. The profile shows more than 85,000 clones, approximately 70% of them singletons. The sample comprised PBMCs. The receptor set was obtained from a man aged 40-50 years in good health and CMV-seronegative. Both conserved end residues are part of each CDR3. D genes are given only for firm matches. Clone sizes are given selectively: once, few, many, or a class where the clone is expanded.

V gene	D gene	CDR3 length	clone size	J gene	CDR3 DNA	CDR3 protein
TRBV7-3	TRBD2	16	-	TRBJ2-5	TGTGCCAGCAGCCTTGGTAGCGGGGGGATCCAAGAGACCCAGTACTTC	CASSLGSGGIQETQYF
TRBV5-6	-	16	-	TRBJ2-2	TGTGCCAGCAGCTTGGTCCGGGACACTTACACCGGGGAGCTGTTTTTT	CASSLVRDTYTGELFF
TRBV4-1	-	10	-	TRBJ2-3	TGCGCCAGCGGCGGCGATACGCAGTATTTT	CASGGDTQYF
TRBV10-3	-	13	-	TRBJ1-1	TGTGCCATCAGTGGAGGGGAGGGTGCTGAAGCTTTCTTT	CAISGGEGAEAFF
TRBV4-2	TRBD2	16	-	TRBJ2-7	TGTGCCAGCAGCCCCGGACTAGCGGGAAGCTCCTACGAGCAGTACTTC	CASSPGLAGSSYEQYF
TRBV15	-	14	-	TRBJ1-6	TGTGCCACCAGCAGAGATCCGGTTAATTCACCCCTCCACTTT	CATSRDPVNSPLHF
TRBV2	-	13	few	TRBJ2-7	TGTGCCAGCAGTGAGTTTAGTCTCTACGAGCAGTACTTC	CASSEFSLYEQYF
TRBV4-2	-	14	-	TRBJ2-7	TGTGCCAGCAGCCAAGAGCTCGCGTTTTACGAGCAGTACTTC	CASSQELAFYEQYF
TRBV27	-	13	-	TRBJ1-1	TGTGCCAGCAGCTCGACCCGGGGCACTGAAGCTTTCTTT	CASSSTRGTEAFF
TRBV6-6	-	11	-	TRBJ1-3	TGTGCCAGCAGCCAGGTGAACACCATATATTTT	CASSQVNTIYF
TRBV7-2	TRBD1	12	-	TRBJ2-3	TGTGCCAGCGGACAGGGCACAGATACGCAGTATTTT	CASGQGTDTQYF
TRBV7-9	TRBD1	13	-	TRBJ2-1	TGTGCCAGCAGCTTAGCAGGGGGCGATGAGCAGTTCTTC	CASSLAGGDEQFF
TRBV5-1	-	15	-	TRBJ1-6	TGCGCCAGCAAGGACACAGTATCGGATAATTCACCCCTCCACTTT	CASKDTVSDNSPLHF
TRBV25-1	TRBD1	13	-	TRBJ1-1	TGTGCCAGCCGAGGACAGGGGGGAACTGAAGCTTTCTTT	CASRGQGGTEAFF
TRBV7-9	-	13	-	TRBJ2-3	TGTGCCAGCAGTCCCGGCGGGGCTGATACGCAGTATTTT	CASSPGGADTQYF
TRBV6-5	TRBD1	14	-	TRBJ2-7	TGTGCCAGCAGACGTGACAGGGGGACGAACGAGCAGTACTTC	CASRRDRGTNEQYF
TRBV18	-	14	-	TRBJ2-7	TGTGCCAGCTCACCACTTCCGGGGGCCTACGAGCAGTACTTC	CASSPLPGAYEQYF
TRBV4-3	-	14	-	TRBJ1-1	TGCGCCAGCAGCCGGGCGACAGAGGACACTGAAGCTTTCTTT	CASSRATEDTEAFF
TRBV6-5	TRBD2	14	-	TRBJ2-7	TGTGCCAGCAGTCGAGAGCGGGGGGACTACGAGCAGTACTTC	CASSRERGDYEQYF
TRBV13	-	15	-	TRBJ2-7	TGTGCCAGCACAATCCAGGAGGTCTTCTCCTACGAGCAGTACTTC	CASTIQEVFSYEQYF
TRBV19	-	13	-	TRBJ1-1	TGTGCCAGTAGTATTTCATTGAACACTGAAGCTTTCTTT	CASSISLNTEAFF
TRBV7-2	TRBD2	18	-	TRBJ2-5	TGTGCCAGCAGCTTAGGTAGTCTAGCGGGGGGGCCTCGGGAGACCCAGTACTTC	CASSLGSLAGGPRETQYF
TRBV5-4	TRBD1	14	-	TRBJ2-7	TGTGCCAGCAGATCTCCGGGACAGGGATACGAGCAGTACTTC	CASRSPGQGYEQYF
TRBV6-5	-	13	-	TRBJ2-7	TGTGCCAGCAGCGGCAGGGGCTCCTACGAGCAGTACTTC	CASSGRGSYEQYF
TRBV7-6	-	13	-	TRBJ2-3	TGTGCCAGCAGCACATTTAGCACAGATACGCAGTATTTT	CASSTFSTDTQYF
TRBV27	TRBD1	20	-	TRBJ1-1	TGTGCCAGTAAAAGTTTAGGTCCGCTCGGGACAGGGACGATAAACACTGAAGCTTTCTTT	CASKSLGPLGTGTINTEAFF
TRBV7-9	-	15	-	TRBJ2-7	TGTGCCAGCAGCCCCGGGCGGACACTCTCCTACGAGCAGTACTTC	CASSPGRTLSYEQYF
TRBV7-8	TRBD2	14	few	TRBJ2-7	TGTGCCAGCAGCTCTCCGGGACTACACTACGAGCAGTACTTC	CASSSPGLHYEQYF
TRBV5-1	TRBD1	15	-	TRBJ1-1	TGCGCCAGCAGCTGGGGACAGCTCGGCGGGGCTGAAGCTTTCTTT	CASSWGQLGGAEAFF
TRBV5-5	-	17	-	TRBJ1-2	TGTGCCAGCAACACAGATCGTAACAGGCGGGGGGACTATGGCTACACCTTC	CASNTDRNRRGDYGYTF
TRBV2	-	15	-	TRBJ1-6	TGTGCCAGCTCTCCAAGACAGATTGATAATTCACCCCTCCACTTT	CASSPRQIDNSPLHF
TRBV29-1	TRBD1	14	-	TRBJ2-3	TGCAGCGTTGCCCGGGACAGTGGGACAGATACGCAGTATTTT	CSVARDSGTDTQYF
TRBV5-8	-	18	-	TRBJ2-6	TGTGCCAGCAGCTTGTATGTCAAAACTTCCTCTGGGGCCAACGTCCTGACTTTC	CASSLYVKTSSGANVLTF
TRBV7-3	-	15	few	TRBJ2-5	TGTGCCAGCAGCTTAGGTGGGGGGGCAGGAGAGACCCAGTACTTC	CASSLGGGAGETQYF
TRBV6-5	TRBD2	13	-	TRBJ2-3	TGTGCCAGCATGCCGGGGGGGCAGGATACGCAGTATTTT	CASMPGGQDTQYF
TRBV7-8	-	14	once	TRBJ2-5	TGTGCCAGCAGCTTCCGAGGCGGGAAAGAGACCCAGTACTTC	CASSFRGGKETQYF
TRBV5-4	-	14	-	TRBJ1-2	TGTGCCAGCAGCTTGTTAGCCCTAGACTATGGCTACACCTTC	CASSLLALDYGYTF
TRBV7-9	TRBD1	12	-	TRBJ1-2	TGTTCCAGCAGCAGGACAGGGGATGGCTACACCTTC	CSSSRTGDGYTF
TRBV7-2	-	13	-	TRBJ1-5	TGTGCCAGCAGCTTAACGGCGCGGCAGCCCCAGCATTTT	CASSLTARQPQHF
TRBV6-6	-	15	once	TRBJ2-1	TGTGCCAGCAGTTCCGGACTGAGCTCCTACAATGAGCAGTTCTTC	CASSSGLSSYNEQFF
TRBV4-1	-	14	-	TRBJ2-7	TGCGCCAGCAGTCCATGGCGGGGCGAGTACGAGCAGTACTTC	CASSPWRGEYEQYF
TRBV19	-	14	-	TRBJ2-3	TGTGCCAGTAGTATAGCCGGGGAGGCAGATACGCAGTATTTT	CASSIAGEADTQYF
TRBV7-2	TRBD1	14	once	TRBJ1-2	TGTGCCAGCAGCTTAGCTACAGGGGCAGGGGGCTACACCTTC	CASSLATGAGGYTF
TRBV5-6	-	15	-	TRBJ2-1	TGTGCCAGCACCTGGGGCAGGGGTTCCTACAATGAGCAGTTCTTC	CASTWGRGSYNEQFF
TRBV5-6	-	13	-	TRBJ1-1	TGTGCCAGCAGCTTGATTGGCGGGGATTCGGCTTTCTTT	CASSLIGGDSAFF
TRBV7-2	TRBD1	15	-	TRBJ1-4	TGTGCCAGCAGCTTACCTGCAGGGGGCAGCGAAAAACTGTTTTTT	CASSLPAGGSEKLFF
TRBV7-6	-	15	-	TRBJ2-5	TGTGCCAGCAGCTTAACGACAGGAAATCAAGAGACCCAGTACTTC	CASSLTTGNQETQYF
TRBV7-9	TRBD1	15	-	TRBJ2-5	TGTTCCAGCAGCTTGTTCAGACAGGGGGGAGAGACCCAGTACTTC	CSSSLFRQGGETQYF
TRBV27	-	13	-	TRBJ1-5	TGTGCCAGCAGTTTGAGAGGGAATCAGCCCCAGCATTTT	CASSLRGNQPQHF
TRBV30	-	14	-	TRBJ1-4	TGTGCCTGGAATGGAGGGATGCGGAATGAAAAACTGTTTTTT	CAWNGGMRNEKLFF
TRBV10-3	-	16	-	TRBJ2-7	TGTGCCATCAGTGAGTCTCCGGGTATGGTATCCTACGAGCAGTACTTC	CAISESPGMVSYEQYF
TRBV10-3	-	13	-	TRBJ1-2	TGTGCCATCAGTGAGTCGAACAGCGGGGGCTACACCTTC	CAISESNSGGYTF